This T cell receptor (beta chain) was recorded in a study of CXCR3-negative and CXCR3-positive naive CD8 T cells. Study-wide findings and caveats: Memory CD8+ cells had much lower diversity, and both naive subsets had comparably high diversity. The study found more hydrophobic TRB CDR3s in CXCR3-positive naive cells than in CXCR3-negative naive cells. TRBV-TRBJ usage matched between naive CXCR3-negative and CXCR3-positive cells but not between memory cells.

Per germline, CDR1 SGHRS and CDR2 YFSETQ. The CDR3 contains 15 residues. 5' RACE that incorporated UMI labels was used to prepare the TRB cDNA libraries. After re-calling the 5' RACE reads, TCRdb lists one entry per CDR3 protein, DNA absent. The sample totals 150,000 or so distinct CDR3 sequences. About this clonotype: What it binds is unknown.

The receptor comes from a human donor in good health. Some clones in this sample may be carry-over from other donors' samples. The sample was naive CXCR3+ CD8+ T cells from blood. The subset denotes: CD45RO-CCR7+CD27+CD95- naive CD8+ T cells expressing CXCR3 (TNR3+). This chain links TRBV5-1 with TRBJ2-2; with no DNA, the TCRdb D assignment of TRBD1 cannot be verified. This CDR3 is CASGPGQGSPGELFF.